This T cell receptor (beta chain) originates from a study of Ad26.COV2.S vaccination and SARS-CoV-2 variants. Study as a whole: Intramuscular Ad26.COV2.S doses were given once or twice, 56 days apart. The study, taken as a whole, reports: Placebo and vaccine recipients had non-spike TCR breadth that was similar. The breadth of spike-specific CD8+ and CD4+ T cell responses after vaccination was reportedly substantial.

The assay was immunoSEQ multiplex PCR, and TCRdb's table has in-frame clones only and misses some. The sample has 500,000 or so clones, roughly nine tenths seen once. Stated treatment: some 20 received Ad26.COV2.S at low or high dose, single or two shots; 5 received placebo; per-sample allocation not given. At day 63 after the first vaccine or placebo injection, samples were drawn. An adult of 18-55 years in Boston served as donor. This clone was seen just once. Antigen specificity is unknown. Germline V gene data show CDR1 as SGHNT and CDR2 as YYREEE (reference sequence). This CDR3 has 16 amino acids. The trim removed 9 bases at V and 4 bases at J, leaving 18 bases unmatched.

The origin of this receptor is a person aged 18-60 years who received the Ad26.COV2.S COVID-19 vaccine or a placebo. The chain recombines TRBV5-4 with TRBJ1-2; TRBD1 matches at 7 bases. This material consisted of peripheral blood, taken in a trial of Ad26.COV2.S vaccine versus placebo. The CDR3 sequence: CATEVLKAGGLYGYTF. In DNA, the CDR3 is TGTGCCACGGAAGTCTTGAAGGCAGGGGGGCTCTATGGCTACACCTTC.